This paragraph covers one T cell receptor beta chain sequence. The CDR3 length is 14 residues. Losses at the gene ends were 0 bases for V and 6 bases for J; bases not matched to a gene: 6. CDR1 is SGHRS, CDR2 YFSETQ, per germline. The repertoire was sequenced with immunoSEQ multiplex PCR; TCRdb's copy has only in-frame clones and lacks some. Among 110,000 to 150,000 clones listed, about nine tenths were seen once. This sample is part of a study of blood T cell repertoires in COVID-19. Study-wide background: The United States, Italy and Spain were the sources of the acute and convalescent COVID-19 samples. PBMCs, B-cell-depleted T cells, or T cells provided the cDNA or gDNA that made up the material.

Living in 24 US areas, the participants were between about 18 and 95 years of age. Sequenced input: PBMCs or T cells enriched from blood (not recorded which). The clonotype comes from a man aged 50-59 years who had recovered from COVID-19. The V gene is TRBV5-1, the J gene TRBJ2-7, with TRBD1 matching over 7 bases. CDR3 sequence: CASSLGGGSSEQYF. CDR3 coding DNA: TGCGCCAGCAGCTTGGGAGGGGGCAGCAGCGAGCAGTACTTC.